Sequencing of this T cell receptor beta chain was carried out in a study of T cells in Graves' hyperthyroidism and ophthalmopathy. Using RNA transcripts as the source, TCR beta CDR3 regions were amplified. The HTBI set primed first-round TCR CDR3 RT-PCR. Each CDR3 protein gets one entry after TCRdb re-called the multiplex PCR reads with MiXCR. The sample holds 300,000 to 450,000 distinct CDR3 sequences; roughly 15% are singletons and the top ten take about 18%. V lost 0 bases and J lost 2, with 10 bases in between. The germline V gene has CDR1 MNHEY and CDR2 SVGAGI. CDR3 length: 15 residues. As to this clonotype: Possible read error: a much larger clone is one base away.

What was sequenced was blood. The chain combines TRBV6-5 with TRBJ2-5, with D maybe TRBD2 (5 bases). The sequence came from a woman under 40 with Graves' ophthalmopathy. Here the CDR3 DNA reads TGTGCCAGCAGTTACTCGACCGGGGTTCAAGAGACCCAGTACTTC. This codes for CASSYSTGVQETQYF.